This T cell receptor beta chain is drawn from a study of T cell responses to AZD1222 COVID-19 vaccine. Broader study findings: The breadth and depth of Spike-specific TCRs increased once two AZD1222 doses had been given. Nearly half of spike-specific TCRs reportedly target unmutated variant regions. Females outnumbered males among donors, who were mostly white British; clonal diversity was possibly underestimated.

V was trimmed by 10 bases and J by 5 bases, leaving 29 bases between them. Per germline, CDR1 LNHDA and CDR2 SQIVND (reference sequence). This CDR3 has 18 residues. For this clone: Antigen specificity is unknown.

Here immunoSEQ multiplex PCR was the method, and the copy in TCRdb shows in-frame clones only, minus some. The sample lists approximately 100,000 clones, about 92% occurring once. The origin of this receptor is an adult in good health. Sequenced here: peripheral blood, sampled on day 0 of AZD1222 vaccination. The rearrangement links TRBV19 to TRBJ2-2; tentatively, D is TRBD2 (7 bases). This CDR3 reads CATPKRRETGGWTGELFF. The CDR3 region has the DNA TGTGCCACCCCGAAACGCAGGGAGACGGGGGGCTGGACCGGGGAGCTGTTTTTT.